This T cell receptor beta chain stems from a study of blood T cell repertoires in COVID-19. Across the whole study: PBMCs, B-cell-depleted T cells, or T cells were the source of the cDNA or gDNA that made up the material.

V was clipped by 4 bases and J by 2 bases, with 11 bases between them. The CDR3 runs to 15 residues. Per the germline V gene, CDR1 is SGHDN and CDR2 is FVKESK. Measured with immunoSEQ multiplex PCR; TCRdb has only the in-frame clones, and not every one. The profile shows 250,000 to 300,000 clones, around 89% of them singletons. The chain couples TRBV14 to TRBJ2-2; D uncertain. The origin of this receptor is a woman aged 55-69 years in a cohort exposed to, infected with or recovered from COVID-19 (not recorded which). Input material: PBMCs or T cells enriched from blood (not recorded which). CDR3: CASSRRVLNTGELFF. CDR3 nucleotides: TGTGCCAGCAGCCGCCGGGTCCTAAACACCGGGGAGCTGTTTTTT.